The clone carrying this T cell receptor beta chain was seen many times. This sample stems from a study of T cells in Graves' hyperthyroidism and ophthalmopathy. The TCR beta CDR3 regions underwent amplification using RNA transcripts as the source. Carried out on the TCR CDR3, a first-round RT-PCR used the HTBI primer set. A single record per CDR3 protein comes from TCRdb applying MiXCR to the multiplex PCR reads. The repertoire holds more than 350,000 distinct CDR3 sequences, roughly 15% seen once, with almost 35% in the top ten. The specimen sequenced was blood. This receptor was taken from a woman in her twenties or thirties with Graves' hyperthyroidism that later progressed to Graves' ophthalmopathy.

CDR3 amino acids: CASSPFFTGQASNYGYTF. CDR3 DNA: TGTGCCAGCTCACCATTTTTCACGGGACAGGCGTCTAACTATGGCTACACCTTC. The rearrangement uses TRBV18 and TRBJ1-2; 8 nucleotides align to TRBD1. This CDR3 spans 18 amino acids. Germline CDR1 KGHSH, CDR2 LQKENI. V was clipped by 2 bases and J by 0 bases; unmatched bases: 11.